These T cell receptor beta chains were read from a single sample in a study of T cell responses to AZD1222 COVID-19 vaccine. Libraries were prepared by immunoSEQ multiplex PCR; TCRdb keeps only in-frame clonotypes and omits some of them. The table shows some 110,000 clones, with around nine tenths occurring only once. This sample comprised peripheral blood, obtained on day 0 of AZD1222 vaccination. The receptors shown here come from an adult in good health. The CDR3 runs from the conserved cysteine through the conserved F or W. Fields, in order: clone size, D gene, V gene, J gene, CDR3 DNA, CDR3 protein. A D gene is named only where the DNA matches it firmly. Some rows have no size entry. The others give once, few or many, or a class for an expanded clone.

>-|TRBD1|TRBV14|TRBJ2-1
TGTGCCAGCAGCCTAAACAGGGGGCGGAATGAGCAGTTCTTC
CASSLNRGRNEQFF
>-|-|TRBV5-4|TRBJ1-3
TGTGCCAGCAGCTTGGACAGAAGGGCTGGAAACACCATATATTTT
CASSLDRRAGNTIYF
>-|TRBD1|TRBV7-9|TRBJ1-2
TGTGCCAGCAGCACTACACCCACCGGGACAGGGGGAGATGGCTACACCTTC
CASSTTPTGTGGDGYTF
>-|-|TRBV28|TRBJ2-7
TGTGCCAGCAGTGAATTTAAAGGTATGGACTCCTACGAGCAGTACTTC
CASSEFKGMDSYEQYF
>once|-|TRBV18|TRBJ2-1
TGTGCCAGCTCACCACCTAGCGGCTCCTACAATGAGCAGTTCTTC
CASSPPSGSYNEQFF
>-|-|TRBV4-1|TRBJ1-2
TGCGCCAGCAGCAGCAGGGTGGTAAGCTATGGCTACACCTTC
CASSSRVVSYGYTF
>-|-|TRBV5-4|TRBJ1-2
TGTGCCAGCAGCTTGGGCAGGAACTCAGGCTACACCTTC
CASSLGRNSGYTF
>-|TRBD2|TRBV9|TRBJ2-5
TGTGCCAGCAGCGTAGCTACGACTAGCGGGGGACAAGAGACCCAGTACTTC
CASSVATTSGGQETQYF
>-|-|TRBV19|TRBJ1-2
TGTGCCAGTAGTCCTGTCGCGCGGGACGGCTACACCTTC
CASSPVARDGYTF
>-|-|TRBV27|TRBJ1-3
TGTGCCAGCAGCCCCCCCGGAAACACCATATATTTT
CASSPPGNTIYF
>-|-|TRBV18|TRBJ1-6
TGTGCCAGCTCAGACTTACGGGCGGCTTCACCATTCTCACCCCTCCACTTT
CASSDLRAASPFSPLHF
>-|-|TRBV7-9|TRBJ1-2
TGTGCCAGCAGCCGCTCAGGGGATGGCTACACCTTC
CASSRSGDGYTF
>-|-|TRBV7-9|TRBJ1-2
TGTGCCAGCAGCACCAATAACTATGGCTACACCTTC
CASSTNNYGYTF
>-|-|TRBV28|TRBJ1-3
TGTGCCAGCAGTACTGTCGGGGGGGGAACTGGAAACACCATATATTTT
CASSTVGGGTGNTIYF
>-|-|TRBV4-3|TRBJ1-3
TGCGCCAGCAGCCAAGATCGGAGGGTCAGCACCATATATTTT
CASSQDRRVSTIYF
>-|-|TRBV19|TRBJ1-1
TGTGCCAGTAAACAGGCATTCGAAGCTTTCTTT
CASKQAFEAFF
>-|-|TRBV7-2|TRBJ1-2
TGTGCCAGCAGCTTAGTAAGTCAGGTTGCAAATGGCTACACCTTC
CASSLVSQVANGYTF
>-|-|TRBV3-1/TRBV3-2|TRBJ1-2
TGTGCCAGCAGCCAAGGGTATTATCACTCGACCCGCTTC
CASSQGYYHSTRF
>-|-|TRBV4-3|TRBJ1-4
TGCGCCAGCAGCCAAGCTCCGGGACGGACAGCAACTAATGAAAAACTGTTTTTT
CASSQAPGRTATNEKLFF
>-|-|TRBV9|TRBJ2-3
TGTGCCAGCAGCGTCACCGCAGGATCCCTCACAGATACGCAGTATTTT
CASSVTAGSLTDTQYF
>-|-|TRBV4-2|TRBJ2-6
TGTGCCAGCAGCCAAGAGGCCGCCTCTGGGGCCAACGTCCTGACTTTC
CASSQEAASGANVLTF
>-|TRBD2|TRBV4-3|TRBJ2-1
TGCGCCAGCAGCCCAATCCTAGCGGGAGGAGGAAATGAGCAGTTCTTC
CASSPILAGGGNEQFF
>-|TRBD1|TRBV28|TRBJ1-4
TGTGCCAGCAGTTTTATCGGGGACAGCAAAGGAGGAAAACTGTTTTTT
CASSFIGDSKGGKLFF
>-|-|TRBV7-2|TRBJ2-3
TGTGCCAGCAGCCCAACTTCCTCCCTAGGATTATCGGGTACGCAGTATTTT
CASSPTSSLGLSGTQYF
>-|-|TRBV14|TRBJ1-4
TGTGCCAGCAGCCACTCCCGGGACAAGGGCCTGTTTTTT
CASSHSRDKGLFF
>-|-|TRBV7-9|TRBJ1-2
TGTGCCAGCAGCTTAGCGGGGGTAGGCTATGGCTACACCTTC
CASSLAGVGYGYTF
>-|TRBD2|TRBV5-1|TRBJ2-7
TGCGCCAGCAGCTTCTCGACTAGCGGGGGGGTCGAGCAGTACTTC
CASSFSTSGGVEQYF
>-|TRBD1|TRBV10-3|TRBJ1-5
TGTGCCATCAGGGTGGACGGGACAGACAATCAGCCCCAGCATTTT
CAIRVDGTDNQPQHF
>-|-|TRBV3-1/TRBV3-2|TRBJ1-2
TGTGCCAGCAGCCGAACCCTGGACACGCCAGTACTCTATGGCTACACCTTC
CASSRTLDTPVLYGYTF
>-|-|TRBV18|TRBJ2-2
TGTGCCAGCTCACGGAGTCTAGCGCTTACCGGGGAGCTGTTTTTT
CASSRSLALTGELFF
>-|TRBD1|TRBV19|TRBJ1-5
TGTGCCAGTAGTCATACATCAGGGGGCAGGCAGCCCCAGCATTTT
CASSHTSGGRQPQHF
>-|TRBD1|TRBV2|TRBJ1-1
TGTGCCAGCACCATCACAGGGGGCACTGAAGCTTTCTTT
CASTITGGTEAFF
>few|-|TRBV21-1|TRBJ2-7
TGTGCCAGCAGCAAATCCCTCGGGACAGACACCTACGAGCAGTACTTC
CASSKSLGTDTYEQYF
>-|TRBD1|TRBV7-2|TRBJ2-5
TGTGCCAGCCAACAGGGGCGGTGGCAGACCCAGTACTTC
CASQQGRWQTQYF
>-|-|TRBV30|TRBJ1-2
TGTGCCTGGAGTATGGACCAGGGCGGTGGCTACACCTTC
CAWSMDQGGGYTF
>few|TRBD2|TRBV5-1|TRBJ2-7
TGCGCCAGCAGCCCCTGGGGCAGCGGGGCCTCCTACGAGCAGTACTTC
CASSPWGSGASYEQYF
>-|-|TRBV4-3|TRBJ1-1
TGCGCCAGCAGCCAAAACAGGGTGAACACTGAAGCTTTCTTT
CASSQNRVNTEAFF
>-|-|TRBV6-2/TRBV6-3|TRBJ2-4
TGTGCCAGCAGTCCCGGGCCCGGACAGCCTTCTAACCCTTTAACCAAAAACATTCAGTACTTC
CASSPGPGQPSNPLTKNIQYF
>few|-|TRBV29-1|TRBJ1-2
TGCAGCGGCGGGGAGGGGTCCGGGAATGGCTACACCTTC
CSGGEGSGNGYTF
>-|TRBD2|TRBV19|TRBJ2-7
TGTGCCAGTAGTATTAGGACTAGCGGGTACGAGCAGTACTTC
CASSIRTSGYEQYF
>-|-|TRBV4-1|TRBJ2-7
TGCGCCAGCAGCCAAGCGAGTCGGGGGACCCTCTCCTACGAGCAGTACTTC
CASSQASRGTLSYEQYF
>-|-|TRBV27|TRBJ2-6
TGTGCCAGCAGTTTACGAATCTCCTCTGGGGCCAACGTCCTGACTTTC
CASSLRISSGANVLTF
>-|-|TRBV9|TRBJ1-1
TGTGCCAGCAGCGTAGTGGGCACTGAAGCTTTCTTT
CASSVVGTEAFF
>-|-|TRBV18|TRBJ2-1
TGTGCCAGCTCACCACTTGAACTAGAGCAGTTCTTC
CASSPLELEQFF
>-|-|TRBV5-1|TRBJ1-2
TGCGCCAGCAGCTTGGGGGCAGGTCGGTATGGCTACACCTTC
CASSLGAGRYGYTF
>-|-|TRBV11-2|TRBJ1-2
TGTGCCAGCAGCTTAATCCGGACCTCTAACTATGGCTACACCTTC
CASSLIRTSNYGYTF
>-|TRBD2|TRBV28|TRBJ2-7
TGTGCCAGCAGTGAAAGCGGGAGGGCCTACGAGCAGTACTTC
CASSESGRAYEQYF
>-|TRBD1|TRBV5-1|TRBJ1-1
TGCGCCAGCCACGGACAGGATAACACTGAAGCTTTCTTT
CASHGQDNTEAFF
>once|TRBD1|TRBV28|TRBJ2-3
TGTGCCAGCAGTCCGAGGGGGCAGGGCACAGATACGCAGTATTTT
CASSPRGQGTDTQYF
>-|TRBD1|TRBV6-6|TRBJ2-6
TGTGCCAGCACTCTGACAGGGGTTGGGGCCAACGTCCTGACTTTC
CASTLTGVGANVLTF